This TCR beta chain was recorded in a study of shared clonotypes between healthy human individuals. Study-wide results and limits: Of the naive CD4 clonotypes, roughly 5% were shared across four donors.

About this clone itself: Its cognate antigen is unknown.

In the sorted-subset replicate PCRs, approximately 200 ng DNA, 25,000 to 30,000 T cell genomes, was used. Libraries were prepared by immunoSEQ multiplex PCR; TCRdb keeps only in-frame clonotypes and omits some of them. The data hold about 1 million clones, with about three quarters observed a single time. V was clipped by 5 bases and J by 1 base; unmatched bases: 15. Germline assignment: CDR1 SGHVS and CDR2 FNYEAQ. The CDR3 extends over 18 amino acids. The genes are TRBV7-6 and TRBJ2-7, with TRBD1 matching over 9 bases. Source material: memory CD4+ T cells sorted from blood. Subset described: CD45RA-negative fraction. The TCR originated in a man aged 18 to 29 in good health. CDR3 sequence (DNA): TGTGCCAGCAGCATTATAGGGGTAGGGACAGGGTCTTCCTACGAGCAGTACTTC. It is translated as CASSIIGVGTGSSYEQYF.